The 2 T cell receptor beta chains below come from one sample, sequenced in a study of T cell responses to AZD1222 COVID-19 vaccine. Data came from immunoSEQ multiplex PCR; TCRdb stores just in-frame clones and leaves some out. Of roughly 140,000 clones in the sample, just over 90% were seen once. The sequenced sample was peripheral blood, obtained on day 0 of MenACWY control vaccination. These receptors were obtained from an adult in good health.

CDR3 region: CASSPTGPGGNTIYF. The CDR3 DNA reads TGTGCCAGCTCACCAACAGGCCCCGGAGGAAACACCATATATTTT. The genes are TRBV18 and TRBJ1-3, with D maybe TRBD1 (5 bases). V lost 2 bases and J 4 bases, leaving 12 bases between the germline ends. The CDR3 is 15 amino acids. Germline V gene sequence: CDR1 KGHSH, CDR2 LQKENI.

The chain has TRBV12-3 or TRBV12-4 and TRBJ2-7; D is ambiguous. Trimming pared 6 bases from V and 9 bases from J, leaving 9 bases between. The CDR3 sequence is 10 residues long. The CDR3 sequence: CASSPCRQYF. CDR3 coding DNA: TGTGCCAGCAGCCCATGTCGGCAGTACTTC.